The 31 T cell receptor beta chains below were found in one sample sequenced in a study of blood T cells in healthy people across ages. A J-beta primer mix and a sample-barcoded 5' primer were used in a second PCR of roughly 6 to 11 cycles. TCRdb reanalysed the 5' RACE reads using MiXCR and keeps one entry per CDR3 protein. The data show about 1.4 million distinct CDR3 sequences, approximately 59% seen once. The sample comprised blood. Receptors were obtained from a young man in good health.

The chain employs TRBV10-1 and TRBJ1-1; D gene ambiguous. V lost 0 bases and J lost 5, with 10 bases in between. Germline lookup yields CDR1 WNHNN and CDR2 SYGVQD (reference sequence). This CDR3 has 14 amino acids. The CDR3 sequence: CASSESRGLTEAFF. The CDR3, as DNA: TGCGCCAGCAGTGAGTCGCGGGGTCTAACTGAAGCTTTCTTT.

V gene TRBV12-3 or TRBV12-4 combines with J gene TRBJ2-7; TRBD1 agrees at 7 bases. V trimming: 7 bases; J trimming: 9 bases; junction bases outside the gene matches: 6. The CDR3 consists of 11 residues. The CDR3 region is CASKTGDGQYF. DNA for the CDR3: TGTGCCAGCAAAACAGGGGACGGGCAGTACTTC.

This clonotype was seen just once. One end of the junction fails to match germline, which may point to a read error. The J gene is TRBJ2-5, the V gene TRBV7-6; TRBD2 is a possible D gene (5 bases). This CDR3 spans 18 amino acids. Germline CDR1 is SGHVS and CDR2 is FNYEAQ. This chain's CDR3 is CVSSLSLGLRVEEKTQYF. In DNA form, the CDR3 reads TGTGTCAGCAGCTTAAGCTTGGGTTTGAGGGTCGAGGAAAAGACCCAGTACTTC.

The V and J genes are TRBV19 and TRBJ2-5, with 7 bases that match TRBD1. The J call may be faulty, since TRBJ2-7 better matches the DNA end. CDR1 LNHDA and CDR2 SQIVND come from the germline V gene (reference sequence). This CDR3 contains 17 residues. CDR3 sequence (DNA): TGTGCCAGTAGTATAATTCCCCCGACAGGGAATTTTGCCGAGCAGTACTTC. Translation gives CASSIIPPTGNFAEQYF.

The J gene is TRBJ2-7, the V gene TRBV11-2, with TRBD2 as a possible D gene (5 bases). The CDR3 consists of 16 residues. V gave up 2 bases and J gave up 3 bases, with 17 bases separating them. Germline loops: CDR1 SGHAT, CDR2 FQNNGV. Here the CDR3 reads CASSLSSTTTYYEQYF. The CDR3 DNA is TGTGCCAGCAGCTTATCCTCTACGACTACTTACTACGAGCAGTACTTC.

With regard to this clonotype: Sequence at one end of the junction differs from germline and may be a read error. CDR3 sequence: CASSWDPFFPSSYDEQFF. The CDR3 bases are TGTGCCAGCAGCTGGGACCCCTTCTTCCCGAGCTCCTACGATGAGCAGTTCTTC. V gene TRBV7-2 combines with J gene TRBJ2-1; the D call may be TRBD1 or TRBD2 (5 bases each). Germline loops: CDR1 SGHTA, CDR2 FQGNSA. There are 18 residues in the CDR3.

CDR3 DNA sequence: TGTGCCAGCAAACCCGGAGCTGCCGAGCAGTACTTC. This encodes CASKPGAAEQYF. This chain connects TRBV2 to TRBJ2-7, with D unclear. The germline V gene has CDR1 SNHLY and CDR2 FYNNEI. The V and J ends lost 7 bases and 6 bases respectively, with 13 bases between them. The CDR3 is made up of 12 amino acids.

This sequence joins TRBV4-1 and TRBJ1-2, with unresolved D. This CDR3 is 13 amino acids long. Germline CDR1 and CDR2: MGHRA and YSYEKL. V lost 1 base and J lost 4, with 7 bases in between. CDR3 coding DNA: TGCGCCAGCAGCCAAGGGCCCCGCTATGGCTACACCTTC. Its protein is CASSQGPRYGYTF.

CDR3 coding DNA: TGTGCCAGCACGGTGCAGGGCCTCACAGATACGCAGTATTTT. Protein sequence: CASTVQGLTDTQYF. The chain combines TRBV6-1 with TRBJ2-3, with D perhaps TRBD1 (5 bases). The CDR3 is made up of 14 amino acids. V dropped 7 bases and J dropped 2 bases, with 13 bases sitting between them. The germline V gene has CDR1 MNHNS and CDR2 SASEGT.

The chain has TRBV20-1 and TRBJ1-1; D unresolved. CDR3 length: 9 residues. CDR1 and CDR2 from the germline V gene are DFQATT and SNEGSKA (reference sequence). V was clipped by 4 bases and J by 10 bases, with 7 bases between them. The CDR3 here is CSAKLGAFF. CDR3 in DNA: TGCAGTGCTAAATTGGGAGCTTTCTTT.

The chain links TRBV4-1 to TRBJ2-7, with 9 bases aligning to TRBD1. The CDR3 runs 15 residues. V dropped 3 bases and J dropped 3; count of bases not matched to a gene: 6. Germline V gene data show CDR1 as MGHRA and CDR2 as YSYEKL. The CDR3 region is CASSHTTGQGYEQYF. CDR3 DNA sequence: TGCGCCAGCAGCCATACGACGGGACAGGGCTACGAGCAGTACTTC.

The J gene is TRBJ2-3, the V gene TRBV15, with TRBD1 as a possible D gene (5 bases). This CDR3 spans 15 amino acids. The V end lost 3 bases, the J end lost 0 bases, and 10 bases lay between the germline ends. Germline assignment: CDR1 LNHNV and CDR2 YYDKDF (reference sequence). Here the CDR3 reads CATSSRVFSTDTQYF. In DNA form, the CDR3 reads TGTGCCACCAGCAGCAGGGTGTTTAGCACAGATACGCAGTATTTT.

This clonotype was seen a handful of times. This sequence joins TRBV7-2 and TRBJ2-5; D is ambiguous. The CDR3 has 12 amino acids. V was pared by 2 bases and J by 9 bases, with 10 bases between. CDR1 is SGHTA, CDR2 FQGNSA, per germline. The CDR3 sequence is CASSLYGSSQYF. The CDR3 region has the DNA TGTGCCAGCAGCTTATATGGGTCTTCCCAGTACTTC.

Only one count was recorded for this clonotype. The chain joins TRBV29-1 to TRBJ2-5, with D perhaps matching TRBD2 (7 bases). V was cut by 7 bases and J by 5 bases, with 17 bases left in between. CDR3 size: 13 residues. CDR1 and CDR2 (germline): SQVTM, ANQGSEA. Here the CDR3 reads CSGGGGAGETQYF. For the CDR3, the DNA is TGCAGCGGTGGCGGGGGCGCGGGGGAGACCCAGTACTTC.

CDR3 region: CASSQGDYPPYEQYF. CDR3 DNA sequence: TGTGCCAGCAGCCAAGGAGACTACCCTCCCTACGAGCAGTACTTC. This chain joins TRBV3-1 and TRBJ2-7; TRBD2 is a possible D gene (5 bases). The CDR3 has 15 residues. V was trimmed by 1 base and J by 2 bases, leaving 12 bases between them. Germline lookup yields CDR1 LGHDT and CDR2 YNNKEL (reference sequence).

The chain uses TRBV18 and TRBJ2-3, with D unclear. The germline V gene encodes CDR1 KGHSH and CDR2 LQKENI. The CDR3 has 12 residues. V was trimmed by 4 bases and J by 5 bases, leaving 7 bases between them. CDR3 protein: CASSRSGDTQYF. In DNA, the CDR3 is TGTGCCAGCTCACGGAGTGGAGATACGCAGTATTTT. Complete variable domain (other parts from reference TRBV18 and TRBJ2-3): NAGVMQNPRHLVRRRGQEARLRCSPMKGHSHVYWYRQLPEEGLKFMVYLQKENIIDESGMPKERFSAEFPKEGPSILRIQQVVRGDSAAYFCASSRSGDTQYFGPGTRLTVL.

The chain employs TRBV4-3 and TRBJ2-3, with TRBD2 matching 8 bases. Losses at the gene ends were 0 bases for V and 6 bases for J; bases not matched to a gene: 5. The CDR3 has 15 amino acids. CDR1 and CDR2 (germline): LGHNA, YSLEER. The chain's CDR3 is CASSQDIERGDTQYF. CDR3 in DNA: TGCGCCAGCAGCCAAGATATCGAGCGGGGGGATACGCAGTATTTT.

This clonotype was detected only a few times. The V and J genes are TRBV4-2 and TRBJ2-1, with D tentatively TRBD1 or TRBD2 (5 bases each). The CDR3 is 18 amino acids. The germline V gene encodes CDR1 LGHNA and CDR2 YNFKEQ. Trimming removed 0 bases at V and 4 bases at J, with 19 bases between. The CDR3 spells CASSQEGPTTPLYNEQFF. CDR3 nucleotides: TGTGCCAGCAGCCAAGAGGGACCAACCACCCCCCTATACAATGAGCAGTTCTTC.

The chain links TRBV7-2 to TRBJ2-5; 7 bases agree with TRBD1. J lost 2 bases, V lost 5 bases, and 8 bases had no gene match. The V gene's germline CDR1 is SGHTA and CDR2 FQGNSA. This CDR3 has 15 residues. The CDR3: CASSPRTGDQETQYF. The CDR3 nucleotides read TGTGCCAGCAGCCCACGTACAGGGGATCAAGAGACCCAGTACTTC.

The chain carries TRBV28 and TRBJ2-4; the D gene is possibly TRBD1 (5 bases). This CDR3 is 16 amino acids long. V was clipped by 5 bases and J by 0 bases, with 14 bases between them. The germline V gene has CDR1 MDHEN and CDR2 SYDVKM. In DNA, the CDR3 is TGTGCCAGCAGTGTCAATGGGGCACTAGCCAAAAACATTCAGTACTTC. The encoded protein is CASSVNGALAKNIQYF.

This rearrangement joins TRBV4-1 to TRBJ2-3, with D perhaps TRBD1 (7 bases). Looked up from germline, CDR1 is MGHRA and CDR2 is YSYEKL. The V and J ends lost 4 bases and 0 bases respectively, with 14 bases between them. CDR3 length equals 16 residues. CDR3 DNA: TGCGCCAGCAGCCGCCCAGGGGGGTTGAGCACAGATACGCAGTATTTT. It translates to CASSRPGGLSTDTQYF.

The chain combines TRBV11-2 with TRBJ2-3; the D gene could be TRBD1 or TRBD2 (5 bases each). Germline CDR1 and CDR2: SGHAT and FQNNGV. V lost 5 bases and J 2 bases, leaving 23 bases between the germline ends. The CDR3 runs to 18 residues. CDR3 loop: CASSPLGALLTFTDTQYF. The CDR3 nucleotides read TGTGCCAGCAGCCCCCTCGGGGCCCTCCTTACTTTCACAGATACGCAGTATTTT.

The CDR3 here is CASSLQSTQYF. The DNA for the CDR3 is TGTGCCAGCAGCTTGCAGAGTACGCAGTATTTT. The chain combines TRBV5-6 with TRBJ2-3, with no clear D. Trimming pared 1 base from V and 8 bases from J, leaving 5 bases between. Germline V gene sequence: CDR1 SGHDT, CDR2 YYEEEE. The CDR3 is made up of 11 amino acids.

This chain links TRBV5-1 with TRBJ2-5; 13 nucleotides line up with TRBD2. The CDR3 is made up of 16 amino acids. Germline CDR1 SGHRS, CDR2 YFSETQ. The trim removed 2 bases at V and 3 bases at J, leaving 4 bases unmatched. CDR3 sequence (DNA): TGCGCCAGCAGCTTCCGACTAGCGGGGGGCGAAGAGACCCAGTACTTC. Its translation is CASSFRLAGGEETQYF.

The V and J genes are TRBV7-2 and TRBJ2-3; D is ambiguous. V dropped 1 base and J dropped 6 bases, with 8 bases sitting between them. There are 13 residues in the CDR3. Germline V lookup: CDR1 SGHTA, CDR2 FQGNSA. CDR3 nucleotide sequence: TGTGCCAGCAGCTTAGGCTTTGGGGATACGCAGTATTTT. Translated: CASSLGFGDTQYF.

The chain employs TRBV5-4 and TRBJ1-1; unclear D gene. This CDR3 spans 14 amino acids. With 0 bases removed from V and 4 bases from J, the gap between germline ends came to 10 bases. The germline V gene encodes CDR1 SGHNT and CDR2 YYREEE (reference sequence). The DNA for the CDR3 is TGTGCCAGCAGCTTGGGACACGCATCCACTGAAGCTTTCTTT. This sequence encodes CASSLGHASTEAFF. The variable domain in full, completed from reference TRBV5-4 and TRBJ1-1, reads ETGVTQSPTHLIKTRGQQVTLRCSSQSGHNTVSWYQQALGQGPQFIFQYYREEENGRGNFPPRFSGLQFPNYSSELNVNALELDDSALYLCASSLGHASTEAFFGQGTRLTVV.

CDR3 DNA sequence: TGTGCCAGCAGCCAAGATGAGCAGGGGGCATCAGATACGCAGTATTTT. Its translation is CASSQDEQGASDTQYF. The chain is built from TRBV4-2 and TRBJ2-3, with 8 bases that match TRBD1. The trim removed 0 bases at V and 4 bases at J, leaving 6 bases unmatched. The CDR3 sequence is 16 residues long. Germline V CDR1 and CDR2: LGHNA, YNFKEQ.

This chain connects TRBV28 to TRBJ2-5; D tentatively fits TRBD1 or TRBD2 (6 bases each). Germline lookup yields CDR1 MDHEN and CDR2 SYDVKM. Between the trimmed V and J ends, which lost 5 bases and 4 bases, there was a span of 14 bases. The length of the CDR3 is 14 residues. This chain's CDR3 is CASSLFGGLETQYF. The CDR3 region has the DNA TGTGCCAGCAGTCTCTTTGGGGGGCTAGAGACCCAGTACTTC.

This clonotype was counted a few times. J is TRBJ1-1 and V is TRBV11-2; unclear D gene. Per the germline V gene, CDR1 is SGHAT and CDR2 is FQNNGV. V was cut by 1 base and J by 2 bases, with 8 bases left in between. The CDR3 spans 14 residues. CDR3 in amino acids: CASSLATANTEAFF. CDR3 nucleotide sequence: TGTGCCAGCAGCTTAGCCACAGCCAACACTGAAGCTTTCTTT. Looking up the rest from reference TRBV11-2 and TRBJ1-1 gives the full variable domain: EAGVAQSPRYKIIEKRQSVAFWCNPISGHATLYWYQQILGQGPKLLIQFQNNGVVDDSQLPKDRFSAERLKGVDSTLKIQPAKLEDSAVYLCASSLATANTEAFFGQGTRLTVV.

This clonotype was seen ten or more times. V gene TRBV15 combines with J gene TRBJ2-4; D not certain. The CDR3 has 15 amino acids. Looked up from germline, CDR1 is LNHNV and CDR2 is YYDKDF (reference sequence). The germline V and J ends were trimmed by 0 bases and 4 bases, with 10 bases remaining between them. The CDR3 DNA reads TGTGCCACCAGCAGAGATTGGCGATTTAAAAACATTCAGTACTTC. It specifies CATSRDWRFKNIQYF.

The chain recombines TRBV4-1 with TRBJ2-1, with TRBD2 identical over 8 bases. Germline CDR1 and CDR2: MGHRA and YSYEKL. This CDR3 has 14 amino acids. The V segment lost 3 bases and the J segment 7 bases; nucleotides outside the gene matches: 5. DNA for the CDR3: TGCGCCAGCAGCCAGATCGGGGGGGCAAATGAGCAGTTCTTC. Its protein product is CASSQIGGANEQFF.